This TCR beta chain derives from a study of cytomegalovirus exposure and HLA in healthy donors. Study observations and caveats: In a later analysis, first-cohort TCR clusters were found to tend to co-occur in the approximately 120 validation repertoires. Researchers catalogued about 150 TCR beta chains as cytomegalovirus-associated.

V lost 4 bases and J lost 0; bases outside the gene matches: 1. The germline V gene encodes CDR1 MRHNA and CDR2 SNTAGT. This CDR3 comprises 16 residues. This clone came up a few times. No antigen is known for it. Data came from immunoSEQ multiplex PCR; TCRdb stores just in-frame clones and leaves some out. The sample carries roughly 120,000 clones, 80% to 90% recorded once. The clonotype was recovered from a man aged 18-30 years in good health and CMV-seropositive. The chain combines TRBV6-4 with TRBJ2-6; 9 bases are shared with TRBD1. Sequences were obtained from PBMCs. As DNA, the CDR3 is TGTGCCAGCAGTGCACAGGGGGCCTCTGGGGCCAACGTCCTGACTTTC. Translating gives CASSAQGASGANVLTF.